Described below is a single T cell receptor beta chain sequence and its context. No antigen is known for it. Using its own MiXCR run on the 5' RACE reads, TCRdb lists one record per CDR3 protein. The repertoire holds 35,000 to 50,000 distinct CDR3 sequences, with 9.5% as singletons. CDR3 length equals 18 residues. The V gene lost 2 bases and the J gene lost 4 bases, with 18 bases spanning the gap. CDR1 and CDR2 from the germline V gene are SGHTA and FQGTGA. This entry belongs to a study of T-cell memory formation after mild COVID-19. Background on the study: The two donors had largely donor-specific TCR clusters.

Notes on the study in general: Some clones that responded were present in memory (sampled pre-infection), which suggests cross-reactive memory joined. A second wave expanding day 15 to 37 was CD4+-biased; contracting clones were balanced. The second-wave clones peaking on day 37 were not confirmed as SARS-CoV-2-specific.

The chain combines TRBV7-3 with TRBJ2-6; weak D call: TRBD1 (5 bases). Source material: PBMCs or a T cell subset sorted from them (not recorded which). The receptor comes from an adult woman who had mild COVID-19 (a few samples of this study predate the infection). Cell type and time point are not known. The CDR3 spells CASSLSGAHSGGANVLTF. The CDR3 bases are TGTGCCAGCAGCTTATCTGGGGCCCATAGTGGGGGGGCCAACGTCCTGACTTTC.